The 12 T cell receptor beta chains below come from one sample, sequenced in a study of molecular identifiers for immune sequencing clone quantification. TCRdb reprocessed the PCR reads with MiXCR, giving one entry per CDR3 protein. This repertoire shows about 500,000 distinct CDR3 sequences, about 26% found once; its top ten account for around 0.78%. Sequencing was done on a sample of naive CD8+ T cells from blood, with Jurkat cell RNA spiked in. Noted subset: FACS-sorted CD8+CD4-CCR7+CD45RA+ naive T cells. These receptors were collected from a human donor in good health. Some libraries in this study had Jurkat cell RNA spiked in.

The rearrangement uses TRBV24-1 and TRBJ2-3; 8 bases are a match to TRBD1. J gave up 6 bases and V 4 bases, and 5 bases lay outside the gene matches. CDR1 is KGHDR, CDR2 SFDVKD, per germline. The CDR3 sequence is 14 residues long. The CDR3: CATSEGQAGDTQYF. The CDR3 bases are TGTGCCACCAGTGAGGGACAGGCTGGGGATACGCAGTATTTT.

A few counts support this clonotype. This sequence joins TRBV30 and TRBJ2-2, with D unresolved. In germline, CDR1 is GTSNPN, CDR2 SVGIG (reference sequence). The CDR3 loop spans 15 amino acids. Trimming left V 2 bases short and J 4 bases short, with 14 bases between. CDR3 protein: CAWSLRAVRTGELFF. CDR3 nucleotides: TGTGCCTGGAGTCTTCGGGCGGTTCGCACCGGGGAGCTGTTTTTT.

The sample holds a few counts of this clonotype. The chain employs TRBV7-9 and TRBJ1-3; D is uncertain. Trimming took off 4 bases at V and 4 bases at J, with 5 bases between the two ends. The CDR3 covers 12 residues. Germline assignment: CDR1 SEHNR and CDR2 FQNEAQ (reference sequence). CDR3 bases: TGTGCCAGCAGCTGGTACGGAAACACCATATATTTT. This encodes CASSWYGNTIYF.

The CDR3 DNA sequence: TGTGCCAGCAGTTTATTGGCAGGGGGACGGTGCGAGCAGTACTTC. Translation gives CASSLLAGGRCEQYF. The chain recombines TRBV27 with TRBJ2-7; TRBD1 matches 7 bases. V lost 1 base to trimming and J lost 6 bases; unmatched junction nucleotides: 9. The CDR3 runs 15 residues. Germline V gene sequence: CDR1 MNHEY, CDR2 SMNVEV (reference sequence).

This clonotype was seen a handful of times. The chain is built from TRBV30 and TRBJ1-6; D is ambiguous. The germline V gene encodes CDR1 GTSNPN and CDR2 SVGIG (reference sequence). The V gene lost 6 bases and the J gene lost 11 bases, with 17 bases spanning the gap. The CDR3 spans 13 residues. The CDR3 DNA reads as TGTGCCTGCTCTACATCCTCGTTCCCACCCCTCCACTTT. It codes for CACSTSSFPPLHF.

There are many counts of this clonotype. The chain combines TRBV29-1 with TRBJ2-5; D call uncertain. Trimming stripped 3 bases from V and 5 bases from J, with 7 bases between. Germline V gives CDR1 SQVTM, CDR2 ANQGSEA. The CDR3 is 11 residues long. CDR3 sequence reads: CSVETVETQYF. In nucleotides, the CDR3 is TGCAGCGTTGAGACGGTGGAGACCCAGTACTTC. Filled out from reference TRBV29-1 and TRBJ2-5, the complete variable domain reads SAVISQKPSRDICQRGTSLTIQCQVDSQVTMMFWYRQQPGQSLTLIATANQGSEATYESGFVIDKFPISRPNLTFSTLTVSNMSPEDSSIYLCSVETVETQYFGPGTRLLVL.

The table lists this clonotype with a few counts. The J gene is TRBJ2-1, the V gene TRBV4-3, with 10 bases aligning to TRBD2. Germline V gives CDR1 LGHNA, CDR2 YSLEER. V lost 1 base to trimming and J lost 4 bases; unmatched junction nucleotides: 7. This CDR3 contains 17 residues. The CDR3 spells CASSQVLSGGRYNEQFF. In nucleotides, the CDR3 is TGCGCCAGCAGCCAAGTACTTAGCGGGGGGCGGTACAATGAGCAGTTCTTC.

The chain joins TRBV20-1 to TRBJ2-7; D unclear. V lost 3 bases, J lost 1 base, and 13 bases lay in between. CDR3 length: 14 residues. From germline, CDR1 is DFQATT and CDR2 SNEGSKA (reference sequence). The CDR3 DNA is TGCAGTGCTAGGTGGGGTGCAGAATCCTACGAGCAGTACTTC. Encoded protein: CSARWGAESYEQYF.

This clonotype was counted ten times or more. The chain is built from TRBV7-9 and TRBJ1-1, with no clear D. Germline assignment: CDR1 SEHNR and CDR2 FQNEAQ (reference sequence). The V end lost 0 bases, the J end lost 4 bases, and 9 bases lay between the germline ends. The CDR3 covers 14 residues. The CDR3 loop is CASSLAVGITEAFF. CDR3 DNA sequence: TGTGCCAGCAGCTTAGCTGTCGGTATCACTGAAGCTTTCTTT.

In its sample, this clonotype was seen a few times. This chain links TRBV6-5 with TRBJ2-1; 7 nucleotides agree with TRBD1. V was pared by 6 bases and J by 6 bases, with 5 bases of the junction left unmatched. In germline, CDR1 is MNHEY, CDR2 SVGAGI. The CDR3 consists of 13 residues. The CDR3 spells CASSVDRANEQFF. The CDR3 DNA is TGTGCCAGCAGCGTCGACAGGGCCAATGAGCAGTTCTTC.

This clonotype was counted many times. The chain recombines TRBV7-2 with TRBJ2-7; D is uncertain. This CDR3 contains 12 residues. Germline V gene lookup returns CDR1 SGHTA and CDR2 FQGNSA. The germline V and J ends were trimmed by 1 base and 7 bases, with 8 bases remaining between them. The CDR3 spells CASSLVTREQYF. CDR3 in DNA: TGTGCCAGCAGCTTAGTTACGCGGGAGCAGTACTTC.

The J gene is TRBJ2-3, the V gene TRBV6-4; a weak D match, TRBD1 (5 bases). V dropped 3 bases and J dropped 0 bases, with 10 bases sitting between them. The CDR3 runs to 15 residues. The germline V gene has CDR1 MRHNA and CDR2 SNTAGT. The CDR3: CASSDQGTSTDTQYF. In DNA form, the CDR3 reads TGTGCCAGCAGTGATCAGGGAACTAGCACAGATACGCAGTATTTT.